This T cell receptor beta chain appears in the sequencing data of a study of OX40 agonist ivuxolimab in advanced cancers. Study-wide context: Participants, 75% to 85% male, averaged approximately 65 years of age, ranging from 23 to 79. The study reported partial responses in three patients: one hepatocellular carcinoma, two cutaneous melanoma.

Here immunoSEQ multiplex PCR was the method, and the copy in TCRdb shows in-frame clones only, minus some. The repertoire includes fewer than 90,000 clones, 85% of them detected once, and around 3.2% sits in the top ten. Notes on the study in general: Both blood CD4+ and CD8+ T cells showed clonal growth by week 6 at 0.1 to 3.0 mg/kg.

Regarding this clone: Its antigen remains unknown.

The CDR3 spans 14 residues. Trimming took off 4 bases at V and 1 base at J, with 11 bases between the two ends. Germline CDR1 is SGHKS and CDR2 is YYEKEE (reference sequence). The chain carries TRBV5-5 and TRBJ1-1; no firm D call. Sample: CD4+ or CD8+ T cells sorted from blood, taken in a trial of the OX40 agonist ivuxolimab. The receptor comes from an adult with an advanced solid tumor such as melanoma, head and neck, liver or kidney cancer. The CDR3 is CASSAGPWNTEAFF. The CDR3 nucleotides are TGTGCCAGCAGCGCAGGTCCATGGAACACTGAAGCTTTCTTT.